This T cell receptor (beta chain) was identified during a study of blood T cell repertoires in COVID-19. The age range of participants was 18 to 89 years, with residence in about 25 US areas. All exposed participants met a person with COVID-19 within 2 weeks before entering the study. TCRdb keeps only in-frame clones here, not all; method: immunoSEQ multiplex PCR. Counted here are 180,000 or so clones, roughly three quarters occurring once; the ten biggest clones make up 14%. Input material: PBMCs or T cells enriched from blood (not recorded which). This sequence originates from a man aged 60-69 years who had been exposed to COVID-19.

CDR3 sequence (DNA): TGTGCCAGCAGTTTTTCGCAGGGGATTTACGAGCAGTACTTC. Its translation: CASSFSQGIYEQYF. This chain links TRBV28 with TRBJ2-7, with a tentative D call TRBD1 (6 bases). CDR3 length: 14 amino acids. CDR1 and CDR2 from the germline V gene are MDHEN and SYDVKM. Trimming took off 3 bases at V and 4 bases at J, with 13 bases between the two ends.